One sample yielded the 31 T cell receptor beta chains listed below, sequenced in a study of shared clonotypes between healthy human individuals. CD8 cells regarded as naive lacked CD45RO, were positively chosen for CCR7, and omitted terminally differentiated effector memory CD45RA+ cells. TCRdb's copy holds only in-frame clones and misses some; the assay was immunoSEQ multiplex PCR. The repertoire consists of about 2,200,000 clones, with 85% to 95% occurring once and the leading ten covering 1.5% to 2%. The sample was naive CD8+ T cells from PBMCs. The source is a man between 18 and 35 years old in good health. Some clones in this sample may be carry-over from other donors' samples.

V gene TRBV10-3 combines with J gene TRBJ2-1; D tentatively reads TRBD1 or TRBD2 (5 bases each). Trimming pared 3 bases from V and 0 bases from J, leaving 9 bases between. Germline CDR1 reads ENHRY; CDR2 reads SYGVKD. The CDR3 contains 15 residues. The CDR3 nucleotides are TGTGCCATCAGTGACGGGGCTAGCTCCTACAATGAGCAGTTCTTC. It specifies CAISDGASSYNEQFF.

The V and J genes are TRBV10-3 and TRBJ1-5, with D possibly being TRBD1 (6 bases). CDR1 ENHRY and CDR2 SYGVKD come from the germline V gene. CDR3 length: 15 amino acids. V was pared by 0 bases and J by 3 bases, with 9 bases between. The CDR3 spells CAISESGHNNQPQHF. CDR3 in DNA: TGTGCCATCAGTGAGTCGGGACACAACAATCAGCCCCAGCATTTT.

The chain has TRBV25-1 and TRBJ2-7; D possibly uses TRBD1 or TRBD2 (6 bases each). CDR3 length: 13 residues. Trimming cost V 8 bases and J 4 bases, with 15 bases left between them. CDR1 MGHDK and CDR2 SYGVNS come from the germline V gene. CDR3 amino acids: CASLGPGAYEQYF. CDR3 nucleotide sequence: TGTGCCAGCCTGGGGCCGGGGGCGTACGAGCAGTACTTC.

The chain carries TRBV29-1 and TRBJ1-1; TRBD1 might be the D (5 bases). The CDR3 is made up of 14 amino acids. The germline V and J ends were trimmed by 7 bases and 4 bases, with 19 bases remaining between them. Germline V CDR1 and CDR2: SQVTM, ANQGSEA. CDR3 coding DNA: TGCAGCGGAGGGCCGAGGGGCCGGGGCACTGAAGCTTTCTTT. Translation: CSGGPRGRGTEAFF.

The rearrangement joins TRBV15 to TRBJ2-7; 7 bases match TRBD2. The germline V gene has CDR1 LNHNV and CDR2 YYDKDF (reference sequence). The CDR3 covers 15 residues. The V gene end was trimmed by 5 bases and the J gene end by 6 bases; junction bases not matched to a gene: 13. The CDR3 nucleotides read TGTGCCACCAGCGACAGATGGGAGGGCCGCACCGAGCAGTACTTC. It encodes CATSDRWEGRTEQYF.

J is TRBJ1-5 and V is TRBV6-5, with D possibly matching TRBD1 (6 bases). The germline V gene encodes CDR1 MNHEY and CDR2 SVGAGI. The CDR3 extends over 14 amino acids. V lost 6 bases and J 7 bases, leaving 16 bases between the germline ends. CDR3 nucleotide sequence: TGTGCCAGCAGCCTTAGCGGGGGCGAACAGCCCCAGCATTTT. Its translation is CASSLSGGEQPQHF.

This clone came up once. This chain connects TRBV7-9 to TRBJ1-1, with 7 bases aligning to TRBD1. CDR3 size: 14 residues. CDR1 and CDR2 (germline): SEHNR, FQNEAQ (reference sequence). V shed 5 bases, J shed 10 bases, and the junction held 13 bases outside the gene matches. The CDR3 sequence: CASSPPEGAPGAFF. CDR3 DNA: TGTGCCAGCAGCCCCCCCGAGGGGGCGCCAGGAGCTTTCTTT. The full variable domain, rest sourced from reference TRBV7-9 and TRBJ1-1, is DTGVSQNPRHKITKRGQNVTFRCDPISEHNRLYWYRQTLGQGPEFLTYFQNEAQLEKSRLLSDRFSAERPKGSFSTLEIQRTEQGDSAMYLCASSPPEGAPGAFFGQGTRLTVV.

CDR3 in DNA: TGTGCCAGCAGCTCTAGCGGGAGCGCCAATGAGCAGTTCTTC. Translation: CASSSSGSANEQFF. The chain carries TRBV5-6 and TRBJ2-1, with 10 bases that match TRBD2. Germline V gives CDR1 SGHDT, CDR2 YYEEEE. The trim removed 3 bases at V and 6 bases at J, leaving 3 bases unmatched. The CDR3 runs to 14 residues.

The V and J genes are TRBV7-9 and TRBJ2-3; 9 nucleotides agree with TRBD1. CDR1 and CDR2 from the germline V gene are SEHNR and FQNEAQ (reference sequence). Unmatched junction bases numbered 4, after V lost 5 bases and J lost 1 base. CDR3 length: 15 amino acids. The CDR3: CASSPWTGGTDTQYF. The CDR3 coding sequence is TGTGCCAGCAGCCCGTGGACAGGGGGCACAGATACGCAGTATTTT.

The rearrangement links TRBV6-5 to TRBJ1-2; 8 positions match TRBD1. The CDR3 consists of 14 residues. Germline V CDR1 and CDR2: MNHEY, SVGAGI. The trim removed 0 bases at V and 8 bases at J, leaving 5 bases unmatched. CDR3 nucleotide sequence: TGTGCCAGCAGTTACTCCGAGACAGGGGACGGCTACACCTTC. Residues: CASSYSETGDGYTF.

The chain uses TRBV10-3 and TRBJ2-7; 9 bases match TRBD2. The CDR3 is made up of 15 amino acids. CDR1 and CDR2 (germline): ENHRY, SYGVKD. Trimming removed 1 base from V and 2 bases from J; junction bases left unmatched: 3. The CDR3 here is CAISELTSGTYEQYF. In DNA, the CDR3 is TGTGCCATCAGTGAGTTGACTAGCGGTACCTACGAGCAGTACTTC.

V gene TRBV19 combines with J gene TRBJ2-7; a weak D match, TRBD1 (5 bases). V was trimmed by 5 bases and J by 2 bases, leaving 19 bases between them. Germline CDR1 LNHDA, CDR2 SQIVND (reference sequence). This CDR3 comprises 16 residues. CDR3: CASSATWAADTYEQYF. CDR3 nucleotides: TGTGCCAGTAGTGCCACCTGGGCGGCGGACACCTACGAGCAGTACTTC.

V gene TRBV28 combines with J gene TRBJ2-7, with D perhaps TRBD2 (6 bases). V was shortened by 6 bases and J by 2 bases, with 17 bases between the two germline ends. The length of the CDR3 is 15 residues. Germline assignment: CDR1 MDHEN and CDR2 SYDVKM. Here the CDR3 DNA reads TGTGCCAGCAGATACGAAGACCGGGGGACCTACGAGCAGTACTTC. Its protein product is CASRYEDRGTYEQYF.

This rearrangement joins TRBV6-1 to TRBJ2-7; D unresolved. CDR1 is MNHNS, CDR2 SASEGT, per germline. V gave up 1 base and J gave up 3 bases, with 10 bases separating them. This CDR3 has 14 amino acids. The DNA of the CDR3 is TGTGCCAGCAGTGAAGTAGGTGGAATCTACGAGCAGTACTTC. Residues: CASSEVGGIYEQYF.

DNA for the CDR3: TGTGCCAGCAGCCTACCAGGGTCGGGTGGCTACACCTTC. It translates to CASSLPGSGGYTF. The rearrangement links TRBV9 to TRBJ1-2, with D maybe TRBD1 (5 bases). Germline values: CDR1 SGDLS, CDR2 YYNGEE. This CDR3 region has 13 residues. Deletions cut 4 bases from V and 7 bases from J, with 14 bases between.

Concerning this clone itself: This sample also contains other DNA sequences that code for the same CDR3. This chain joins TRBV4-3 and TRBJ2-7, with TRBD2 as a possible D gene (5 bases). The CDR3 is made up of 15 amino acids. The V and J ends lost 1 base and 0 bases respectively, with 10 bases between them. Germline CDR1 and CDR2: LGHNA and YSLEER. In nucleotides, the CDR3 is TGCGCCAGCAGCCAAGCCAGTGGGAGCTCCTACGAGCAGTACTTC. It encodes CASSQASGSSYEQYF.

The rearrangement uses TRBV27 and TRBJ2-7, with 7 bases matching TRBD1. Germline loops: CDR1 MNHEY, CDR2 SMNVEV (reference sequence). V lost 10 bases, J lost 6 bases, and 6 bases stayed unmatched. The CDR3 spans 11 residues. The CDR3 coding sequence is TGTGCCATCGACAGGGACGGCGAGCAGTACTTC. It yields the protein CAIDRDGEQYF.

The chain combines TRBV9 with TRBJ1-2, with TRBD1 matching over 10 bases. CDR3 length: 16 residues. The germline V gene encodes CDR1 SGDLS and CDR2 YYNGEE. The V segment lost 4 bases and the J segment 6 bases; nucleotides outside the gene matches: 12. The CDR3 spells CASSLRGTGDWNGYTF. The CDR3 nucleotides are TGTGCCAGCAGCCTGAGAGGGACAGGGGACTGGAATGGCTACACCTTC. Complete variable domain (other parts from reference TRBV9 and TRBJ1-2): DSGVTQTPKHLITATGQRVTLRCSPRSGDLSVYWYQQSLDQGLQFLIQYYNGEERAKGNILERFSAQQFPDLHSELNLSSLELGDSALYFCASSLRGTGDWNGYTFGSGTRLTVV.

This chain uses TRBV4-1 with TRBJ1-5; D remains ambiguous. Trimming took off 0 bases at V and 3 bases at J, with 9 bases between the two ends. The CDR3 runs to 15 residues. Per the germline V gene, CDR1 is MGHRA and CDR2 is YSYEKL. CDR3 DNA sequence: TGCGCCAGCAGCCAAGATCGCCAGCACAATCAGCCCCAGCATTTT. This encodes CASSQDRQHNQPQHF.

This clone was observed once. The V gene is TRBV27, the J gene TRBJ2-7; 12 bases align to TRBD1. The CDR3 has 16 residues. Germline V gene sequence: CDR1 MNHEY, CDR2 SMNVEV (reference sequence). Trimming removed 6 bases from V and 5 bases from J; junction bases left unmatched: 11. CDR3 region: CASSHLTGQGAHEQYF. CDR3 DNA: TGTGCCAGCAGCCACTTAACGGGACAGGGGGCCCACGAGCAGTACTTC.

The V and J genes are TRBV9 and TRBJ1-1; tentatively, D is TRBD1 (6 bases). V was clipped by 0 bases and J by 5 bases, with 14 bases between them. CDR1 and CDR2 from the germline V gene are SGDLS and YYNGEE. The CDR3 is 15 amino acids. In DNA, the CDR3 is TGTGCCAGCAGCGTAGGTTGGGGGCCGGGGACTGAAGCTTTCTTT. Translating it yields CASSVGWGPGTEAFF.

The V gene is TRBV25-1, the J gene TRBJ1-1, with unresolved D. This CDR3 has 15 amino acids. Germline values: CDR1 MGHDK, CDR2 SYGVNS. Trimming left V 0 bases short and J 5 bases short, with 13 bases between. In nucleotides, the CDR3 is TGTGCCAGCAGTGAATATCGGACGGGGAAAACTGAAGCTTTCTTT. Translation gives CASSEYRTGKTEAFF. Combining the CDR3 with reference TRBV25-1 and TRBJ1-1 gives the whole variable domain EADIYQTPRYLVIGTGKKITLECSQTMGHDKMYWYQQDPGMELHLIHYSYGVNSTEKGDLSSESTVSRIRTEHFPLTLESARPSHTSQYLCASSEYRTGKTEAFFGQGTRLTVV.

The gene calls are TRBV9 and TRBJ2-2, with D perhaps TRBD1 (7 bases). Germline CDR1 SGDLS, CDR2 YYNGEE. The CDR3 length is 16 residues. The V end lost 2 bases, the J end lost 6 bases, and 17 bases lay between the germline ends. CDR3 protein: CASSVSGRGVAGELFF. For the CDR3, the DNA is TGTGCCAGCAGCGTGAGTGGCAGGGGGGTCGCCGGGGAGCTGTTTTTT.

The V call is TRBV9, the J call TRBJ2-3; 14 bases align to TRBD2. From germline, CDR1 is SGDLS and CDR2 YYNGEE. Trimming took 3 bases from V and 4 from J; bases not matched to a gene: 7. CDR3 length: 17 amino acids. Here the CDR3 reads CASSAIGLAGGSDTQYF. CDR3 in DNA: TGTGCCAGCAGCGCAATCGGACTAGCGGGAGGATCAGATACGCAGTATTTT. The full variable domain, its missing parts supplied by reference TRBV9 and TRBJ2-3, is DSGVTQTPKHLITATGQRVTLRCSPRSGDLSVYWYQQSLDQGLQFLIQYYNGEERAKGNILERFSAQQFPDLHSELNLSSLELGDSALYFCASSAIGLAGGSDTQYFGPGTRLTVL.

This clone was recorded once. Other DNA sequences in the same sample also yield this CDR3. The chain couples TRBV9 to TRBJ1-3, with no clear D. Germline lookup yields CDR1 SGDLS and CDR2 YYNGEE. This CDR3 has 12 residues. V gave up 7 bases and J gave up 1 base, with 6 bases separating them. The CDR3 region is CASRGSGNTIYF. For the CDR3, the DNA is TGTGCCAGCCGGGGTTCTGGAAACACCATATATTTT.

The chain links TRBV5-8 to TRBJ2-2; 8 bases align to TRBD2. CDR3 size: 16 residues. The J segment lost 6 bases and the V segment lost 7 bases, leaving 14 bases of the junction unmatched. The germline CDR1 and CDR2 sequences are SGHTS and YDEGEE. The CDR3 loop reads CASGGYREGPPGELFF. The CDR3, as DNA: TGTGCCAGCGGGGGGTACCGGGAGGGCCCCCCCGGGGAGCTGTTTTTT.

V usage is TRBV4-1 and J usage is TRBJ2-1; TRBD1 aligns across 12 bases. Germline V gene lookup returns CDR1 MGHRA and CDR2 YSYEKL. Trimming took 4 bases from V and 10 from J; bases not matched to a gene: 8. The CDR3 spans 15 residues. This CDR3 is CASSLGQGAPPEQFF. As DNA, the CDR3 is TGCGCCAGCAGCCTGGGACAGGGGGCTCCCCCAGAGCAGTTCTTC.

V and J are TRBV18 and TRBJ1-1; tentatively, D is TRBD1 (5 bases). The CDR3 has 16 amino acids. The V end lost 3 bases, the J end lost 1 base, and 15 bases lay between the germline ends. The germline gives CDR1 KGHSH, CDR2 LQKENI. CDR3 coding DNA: TGTGCCAGCTCACCTCCCTTGGGAGACAGGAACACTGAAGCTTTCTTT. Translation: CASSPPLGDRNTEAFF. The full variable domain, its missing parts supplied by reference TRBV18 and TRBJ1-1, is NAGVMQNPRHLVRRRGQEARLRCSPMKGHSHVYWYRQLPEEGLKFMVYLQKENIIDESGMPKERFSAEFPKEGPSILRIQQVVRGDSAAYFCASSPPLGDRNTEAFFGQGTRLTVV.

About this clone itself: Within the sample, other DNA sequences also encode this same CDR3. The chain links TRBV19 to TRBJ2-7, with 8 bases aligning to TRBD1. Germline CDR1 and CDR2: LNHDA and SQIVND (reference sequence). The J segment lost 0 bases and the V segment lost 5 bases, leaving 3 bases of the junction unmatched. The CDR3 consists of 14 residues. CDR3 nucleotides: TGTGCCAGTAGTGTTACAGGGGGCTCCTACGAGCAGTACTTC. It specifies CASSVTGGSYEQYF.

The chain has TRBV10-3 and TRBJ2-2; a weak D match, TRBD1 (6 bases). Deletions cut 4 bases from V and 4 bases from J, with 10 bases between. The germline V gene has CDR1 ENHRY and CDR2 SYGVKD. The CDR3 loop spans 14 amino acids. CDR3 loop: CAISGDTVTGELFF. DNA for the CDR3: TGTGCCATCAGTGGGGACACCGTCACCGGGGAGCTGTTTTTT.

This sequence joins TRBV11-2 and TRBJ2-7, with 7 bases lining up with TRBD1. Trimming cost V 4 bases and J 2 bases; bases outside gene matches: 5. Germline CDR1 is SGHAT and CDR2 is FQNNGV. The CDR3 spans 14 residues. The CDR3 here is CASSSWDSPYEQYF. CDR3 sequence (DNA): TGTGCCAGCAGCTCGTGGGACAGTCCCTACGAGCAGTACTTC. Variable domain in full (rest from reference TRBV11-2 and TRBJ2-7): EAGVAQSPRYKIIEKRQSVAFWCNPISGHATLYWYQQILGQGPKLLIQFQNNGVVDDSQLPKDRFSAERLKGVDSTLKIQPAKLEDSAVYLCASSSWDSPYEQYFGPGTRLTVT.